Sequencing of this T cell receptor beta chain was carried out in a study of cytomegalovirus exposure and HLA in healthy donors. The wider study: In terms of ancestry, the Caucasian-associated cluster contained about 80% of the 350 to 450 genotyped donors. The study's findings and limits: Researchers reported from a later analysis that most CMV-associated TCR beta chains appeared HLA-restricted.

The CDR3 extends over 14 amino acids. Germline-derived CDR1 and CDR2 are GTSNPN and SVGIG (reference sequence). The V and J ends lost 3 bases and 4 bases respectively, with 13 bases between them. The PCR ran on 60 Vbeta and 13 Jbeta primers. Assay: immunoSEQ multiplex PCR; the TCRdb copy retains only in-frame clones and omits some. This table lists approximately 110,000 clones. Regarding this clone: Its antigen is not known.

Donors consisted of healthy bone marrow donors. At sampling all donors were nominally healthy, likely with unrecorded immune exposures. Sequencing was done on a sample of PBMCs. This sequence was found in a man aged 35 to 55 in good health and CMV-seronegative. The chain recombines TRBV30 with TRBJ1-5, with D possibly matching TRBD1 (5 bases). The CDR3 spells CAWSSGKGNQPQHF. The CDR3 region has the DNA TGTGCCTGGAGCTCAGGGAAAGGAAATCAGCCCCAGCATTTT.